A selection of T cell receptor beta chains follows, all from one sample in a study of blood T cells in healthy people across ages. Via MiXCR, TCRdb re-called the 5' RACE reads, giving one row per CDR3 protein. The sample has 790,000 or so distinct CDR3 sequences; roughly 56% are singletons. The sequencing input was blood. The receptors here all came from a man in his forties in good health. CDR3s include the opening cysteine and the closing phenylalanine or tryptophan. Only some rows state a clone size, as once, few, many or a class for expanded clones.

clone size,J gene,V gene,CDR3 protein
once,TRBJ2-7,TRBV27,CASSFLGLHYEQYF
-,TRBJ2-4,TRBV7-2,CASSLQDYKNIQYF
few,TRBJ2-7,TRBV27,CASSRLASGPYEQYF
-,TRBJ1-1,TRBV7-3,CASSLRPGGGLSPTEAFF
many,TRBJ2-7,TRBV10-3,CAISAQHYEQYF
-,TRBJ1-6,TRBV6-6,CASSTGRRSSYNSPLHF
-,TRBJ2-3,TRBV5-5,CASSLGGRRFGGRDTQYF
few,TRBJ2-1,TRBV29-1,CSADHYNEQFF
once,TRBJ2-5,TRBV7-8,CASSLRVALAGGYNEQYF
-,TRBJ2-5,TRBV27,CASSFSRTGFYEQYF
-,TRBJ2-7,TRBV5-1,CASSRTDYYEQYF
many,TRBJ1-2,TRBV29-1,CSVQGAYGYTF
few,TRBJ2-1,TRBV5-1,CASSANWGDHEQFF
-,TRBJ2-5,TRBV5-6,CARGRVLPTYNEQYF
-,TRBJ2-1,TRBV29-1,CSVLSGGSYNEQFF
few,TRBJ2-7,TRBV29-1,CSVEPYSGSYEQYF
-,TRBJ2-7,TRBV25-1,CASSVGFGDSYEQYF